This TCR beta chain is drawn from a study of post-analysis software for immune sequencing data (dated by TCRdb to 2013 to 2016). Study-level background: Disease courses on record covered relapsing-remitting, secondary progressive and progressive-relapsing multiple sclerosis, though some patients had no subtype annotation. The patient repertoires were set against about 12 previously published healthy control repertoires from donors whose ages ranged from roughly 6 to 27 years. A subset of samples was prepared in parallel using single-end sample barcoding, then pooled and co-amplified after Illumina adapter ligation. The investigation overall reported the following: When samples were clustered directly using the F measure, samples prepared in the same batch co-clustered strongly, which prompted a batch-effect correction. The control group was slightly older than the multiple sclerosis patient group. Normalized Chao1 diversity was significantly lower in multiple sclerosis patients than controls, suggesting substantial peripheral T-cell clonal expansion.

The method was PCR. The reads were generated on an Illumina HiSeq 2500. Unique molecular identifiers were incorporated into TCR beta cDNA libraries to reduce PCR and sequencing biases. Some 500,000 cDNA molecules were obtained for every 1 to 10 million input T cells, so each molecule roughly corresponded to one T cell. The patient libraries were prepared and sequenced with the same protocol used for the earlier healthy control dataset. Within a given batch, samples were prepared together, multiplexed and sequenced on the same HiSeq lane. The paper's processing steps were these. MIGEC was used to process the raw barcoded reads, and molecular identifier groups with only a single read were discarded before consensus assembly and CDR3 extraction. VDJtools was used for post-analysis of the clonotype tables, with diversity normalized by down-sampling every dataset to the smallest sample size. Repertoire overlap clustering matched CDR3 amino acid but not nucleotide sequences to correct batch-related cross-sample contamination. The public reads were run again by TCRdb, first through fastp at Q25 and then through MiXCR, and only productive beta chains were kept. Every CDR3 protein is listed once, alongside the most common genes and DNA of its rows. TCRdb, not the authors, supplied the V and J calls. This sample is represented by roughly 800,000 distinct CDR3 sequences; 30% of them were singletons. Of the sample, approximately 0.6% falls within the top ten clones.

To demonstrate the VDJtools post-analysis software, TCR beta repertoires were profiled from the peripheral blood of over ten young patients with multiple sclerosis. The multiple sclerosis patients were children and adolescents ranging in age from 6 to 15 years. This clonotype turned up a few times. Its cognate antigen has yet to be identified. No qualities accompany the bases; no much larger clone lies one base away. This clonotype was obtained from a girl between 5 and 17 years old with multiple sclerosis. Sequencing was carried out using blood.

The CDR3 protein: CASRPIVTSDTQYF. The DNA is as follows: TGTGCCAGCAGACCCATAGTAACATCAGATACGCAGTATTTT. The rearranged chain carries TRBV12-3 or TRBV12-4 and TRBJ2-3, with no confident D gene call. Trimming costs V 6 bases and J 4 bases, and their ends lie 14 bases apart. From cysteine to phenylalanine, the CDR3 is 14 amino acids long. Of the read, only the CDR3 DNA is kept; its 42 bases are in frame from base 1.